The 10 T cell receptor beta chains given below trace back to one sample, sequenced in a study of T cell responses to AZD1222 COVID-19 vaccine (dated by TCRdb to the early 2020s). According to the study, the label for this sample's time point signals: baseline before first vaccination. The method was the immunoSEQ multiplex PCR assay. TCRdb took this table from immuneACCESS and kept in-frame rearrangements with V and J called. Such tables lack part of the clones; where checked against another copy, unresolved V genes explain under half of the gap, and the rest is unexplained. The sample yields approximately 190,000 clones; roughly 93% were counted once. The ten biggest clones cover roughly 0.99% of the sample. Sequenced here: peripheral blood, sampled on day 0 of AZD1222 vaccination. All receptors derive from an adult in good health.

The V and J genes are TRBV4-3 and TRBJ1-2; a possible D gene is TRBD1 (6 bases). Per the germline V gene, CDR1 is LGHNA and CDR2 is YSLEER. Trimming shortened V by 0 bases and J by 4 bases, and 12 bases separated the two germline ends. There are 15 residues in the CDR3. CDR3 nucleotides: TGCGCCAGCAGCCAAGATCCAGGGGCACCCTATGGCTACACCTTC. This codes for CASSQDPGAPYGYTF.

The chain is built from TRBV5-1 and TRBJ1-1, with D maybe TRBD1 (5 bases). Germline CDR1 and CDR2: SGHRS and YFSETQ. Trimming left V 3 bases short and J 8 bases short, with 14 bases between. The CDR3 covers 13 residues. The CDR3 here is CASSSEGVGEAFF. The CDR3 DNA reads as TGCGCCAGCAGCTCGGAAGGGGTGGGAGAAGCTTTCTTT.

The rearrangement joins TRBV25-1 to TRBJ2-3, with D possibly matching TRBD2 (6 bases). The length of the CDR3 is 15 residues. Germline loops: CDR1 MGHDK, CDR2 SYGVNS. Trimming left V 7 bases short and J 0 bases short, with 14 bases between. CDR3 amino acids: CASNDPGTSTDTQYF. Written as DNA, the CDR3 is TGTGCCAGCAATGACCCGGGGACTAGCACAGATACGCAGTATTTT. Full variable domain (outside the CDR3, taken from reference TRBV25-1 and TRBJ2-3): EADIYQTPRYLVIGTGKKITLECSQTMGHDKMYWYQQDPGMELHLIHYSYGVNSTEKGDLSSESTVSRIRTEHFPLTLESARPSHTSQYLCASNDPGTSTDTQYFGPGTRLTVL.

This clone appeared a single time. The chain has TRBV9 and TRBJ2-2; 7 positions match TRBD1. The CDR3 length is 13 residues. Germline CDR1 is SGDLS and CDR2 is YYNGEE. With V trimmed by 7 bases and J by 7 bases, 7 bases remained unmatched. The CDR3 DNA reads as TGTGCCAGCGGAGACAGGGCCAACGGGGAGCTGTTTTTT. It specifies CASGDRANGELFF.

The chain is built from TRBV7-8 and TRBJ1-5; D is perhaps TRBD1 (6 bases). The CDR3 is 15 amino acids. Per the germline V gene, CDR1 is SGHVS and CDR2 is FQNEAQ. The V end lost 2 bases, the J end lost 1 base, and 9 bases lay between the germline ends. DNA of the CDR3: TGTGCCAGCAGCTTACACAGGGCCAGCAATCAGCCCCAGCATTTT. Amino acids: CASSLHRASNQPQHF.

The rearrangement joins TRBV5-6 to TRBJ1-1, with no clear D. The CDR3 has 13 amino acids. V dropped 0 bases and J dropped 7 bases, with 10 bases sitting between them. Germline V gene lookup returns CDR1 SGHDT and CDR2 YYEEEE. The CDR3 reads CASSLARGFEAFF. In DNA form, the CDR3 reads TGTGCCAGCAGCTTGGCCCGGGGATTTGAAGCTTTCTTT. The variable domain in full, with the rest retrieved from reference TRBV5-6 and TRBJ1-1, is DAGVTQSPTHLIKTRGQQVTLRCSPKSGHDTVSWYQQALGQGPQFIFQYYEEEERQRGNFPDRFSGHQFPNYSSELNVNALLLGDSALYLCASSLARGFEAFFGQGTRLTVV.

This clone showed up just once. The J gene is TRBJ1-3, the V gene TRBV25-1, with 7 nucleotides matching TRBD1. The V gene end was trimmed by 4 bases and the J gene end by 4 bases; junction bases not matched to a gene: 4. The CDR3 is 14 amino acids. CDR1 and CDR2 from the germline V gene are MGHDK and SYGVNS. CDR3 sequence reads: CASSAGTAGNTIYF. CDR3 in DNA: TGTGCCAGCAGTGCCGGGACAGCCGGAAACACCATATATTTT. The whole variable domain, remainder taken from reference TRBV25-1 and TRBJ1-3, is EADIYQTPRYLVIGTGKKITLECSQTMGHDKMYWYQQDPGMELHLIHYSYGVNSTEKGDLSSESTVSRIRTEHFPLTLESARPSHTSQYLCASSAGTAGNTIYFGEGSWLTVV.

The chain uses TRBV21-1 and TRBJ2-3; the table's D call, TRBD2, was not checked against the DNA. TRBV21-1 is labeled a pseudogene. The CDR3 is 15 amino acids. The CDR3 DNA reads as TGTGCCAGCAGCAAAGCGCGGGAGGTGGCAGATACGCAGTATTTT. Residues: CASSKAREVADTQYF.

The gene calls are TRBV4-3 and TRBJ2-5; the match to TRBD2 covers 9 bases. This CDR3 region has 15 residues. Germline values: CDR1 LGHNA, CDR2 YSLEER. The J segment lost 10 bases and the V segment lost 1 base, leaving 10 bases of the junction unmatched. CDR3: CASSQGAGGHFGQYF. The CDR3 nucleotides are TGCGCCAGCAGCCAAGGGGCGGGGGGGCATTTTGGCCAGTACTTC.

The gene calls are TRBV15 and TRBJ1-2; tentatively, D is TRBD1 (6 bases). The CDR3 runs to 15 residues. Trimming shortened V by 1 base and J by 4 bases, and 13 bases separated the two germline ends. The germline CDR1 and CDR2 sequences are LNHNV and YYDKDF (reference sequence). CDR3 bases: TGTGCCACCAGCAGAGCCGGTTCGGGGGCCTATGGCTACACCTTC. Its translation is CATSRAGSGAYGYTF.